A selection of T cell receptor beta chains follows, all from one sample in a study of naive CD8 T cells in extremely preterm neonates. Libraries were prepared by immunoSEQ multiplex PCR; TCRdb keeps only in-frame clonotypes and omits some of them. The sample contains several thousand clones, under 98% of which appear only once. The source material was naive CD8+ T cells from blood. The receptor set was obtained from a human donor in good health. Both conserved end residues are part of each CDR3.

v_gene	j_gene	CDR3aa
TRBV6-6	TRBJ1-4	CASSYLDRVGEKLFF
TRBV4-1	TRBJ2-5	CASSPLGEGGAWTQYF
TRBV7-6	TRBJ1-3	CASSLRPVDRSSGNTIYF
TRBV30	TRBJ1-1	CAWSVNGVNTEAFF
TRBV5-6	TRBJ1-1	CASDLQRGGHIGAFF
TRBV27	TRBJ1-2	CASSPGTGSYAGYTF
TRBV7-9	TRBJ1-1	CASSSGTGTEAFF
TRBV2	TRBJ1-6	CASRALGEKNSPLHF
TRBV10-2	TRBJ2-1	CASVGDRLAIVGGYNEQFF
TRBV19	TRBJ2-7	CASSFGSSYEQYF
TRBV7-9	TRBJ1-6	CASSFPVIGGDSPLHF
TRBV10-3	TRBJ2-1	CAISPKGAGGRNEQFF
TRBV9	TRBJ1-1	CASSYPASANTEAFF
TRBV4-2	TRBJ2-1	CASSPSGEPYNEQFF
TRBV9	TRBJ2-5	CASSNSGQGQETQYF
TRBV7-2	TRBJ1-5	CASSSPPTGPNQPRHF
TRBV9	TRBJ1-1	CASSVALVSSEAFF
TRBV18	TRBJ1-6	CASSPGQRVSSYNSPLHF
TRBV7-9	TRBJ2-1	CASSPPGGLAYNEQFF
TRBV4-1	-	CASSAGGSYEQYF
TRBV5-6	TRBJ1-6	CASSGTGSSYNSPLHF
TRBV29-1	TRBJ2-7	CSVGGSGASYEQYF
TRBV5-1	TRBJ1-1	CASSSRTGGRMNTEAFF
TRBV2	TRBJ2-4	CASSDRLSGMNIQYF
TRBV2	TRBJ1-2	CARSNRGNYGYTF
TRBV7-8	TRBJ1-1	CASSSSTEAFF
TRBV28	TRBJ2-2	CASSSLAGGANTGELFF
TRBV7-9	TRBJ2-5	CASSQGLAGGGETQYF
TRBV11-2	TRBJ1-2	CASSLDRGAYYGYTF
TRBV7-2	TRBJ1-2	CASSPRDRAYGYTF
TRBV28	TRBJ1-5	CASSLTVSNQPQHF
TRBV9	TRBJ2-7	CASSVENRGGEQYF
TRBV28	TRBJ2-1	CASSFLQGAGEQFF